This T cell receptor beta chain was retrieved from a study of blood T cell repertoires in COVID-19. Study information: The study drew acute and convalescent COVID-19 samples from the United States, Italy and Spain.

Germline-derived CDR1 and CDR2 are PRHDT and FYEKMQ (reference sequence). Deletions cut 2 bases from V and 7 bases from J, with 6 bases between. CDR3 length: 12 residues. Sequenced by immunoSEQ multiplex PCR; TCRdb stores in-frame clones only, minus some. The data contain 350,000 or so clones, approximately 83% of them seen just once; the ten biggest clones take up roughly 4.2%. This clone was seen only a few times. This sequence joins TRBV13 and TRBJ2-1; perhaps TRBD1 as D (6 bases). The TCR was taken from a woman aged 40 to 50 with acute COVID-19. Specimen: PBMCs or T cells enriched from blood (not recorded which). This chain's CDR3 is CASSLQGNEQFF. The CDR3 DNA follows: TGTGCCAGCAGCTTACAGGGGAATGAGCAGTTCTTC.